This TCR beta chain was recorded in a study of cytomegalovirus exposure and HLA in healthy donors. Study context: Earlier sequencing of 200 million or so T cells yielded 100 million to 140 million unique TCR beta sequences.

With 60 Vbeta and 13 Jbeta primers, the PCR was carried out. Generated by immunoSEQ multiplex PCR, the TCRdb table keeps only in-frame clones and is missing some. The table lists 65,000 to 75,000 clones, approximately 67% of them singletons, with about 1.9% in the top ten. Germline lookup yields CDR1 SGDLS and CDR2 YYNGEE. V shed 4 bases and J 1 base; nucleotides not matched to a gene: 12. The CDR3 runs to 18 residues. The source of this sequence is a woman under 40 in good health and CMV-seronegative. V usage is TRBV9 and J usage is TRBJ2-3; 10 nucleotides align to TRBD2. The sequencing sample was made of PBMCs. CDR3 nucleotide sequence: TGTGCCAGCAGCTTGGTTGCGAGCGGGGGGGCCGGCACAGATACGCAGTATTTT. It yields the protein CASSLVASGGAGTDTQYF.